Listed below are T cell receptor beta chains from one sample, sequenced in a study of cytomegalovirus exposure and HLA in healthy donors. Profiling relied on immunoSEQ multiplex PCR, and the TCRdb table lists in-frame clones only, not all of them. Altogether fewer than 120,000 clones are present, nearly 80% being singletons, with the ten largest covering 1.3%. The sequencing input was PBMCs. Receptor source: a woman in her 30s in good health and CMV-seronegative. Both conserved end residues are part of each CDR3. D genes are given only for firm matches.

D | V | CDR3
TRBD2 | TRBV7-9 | CASSRTSGIYNEQFF
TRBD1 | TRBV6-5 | CASKRGQANTEAFF
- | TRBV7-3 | CASQSSGNTGELFF
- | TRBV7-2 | CASSQGQTETQYF
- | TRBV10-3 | CAISDGGQVYEQYF
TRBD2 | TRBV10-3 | CAISEYTSGGTDTQYF
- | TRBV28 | CASSLSTANQPQHF
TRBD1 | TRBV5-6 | CASSWVLAGGRTEAFF
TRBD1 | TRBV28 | CASSLRGTGGNQPQHF
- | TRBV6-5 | CASSSLARGNQPQHF
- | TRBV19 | CASSGRGFNQPQHF
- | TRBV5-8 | CASSSTGWNTGELFF
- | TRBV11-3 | CASSLTVNNEQFF
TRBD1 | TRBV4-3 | CASSQDPGQGAPGYTF
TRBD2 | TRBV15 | CATSSPPGLAGGVDTGELFF
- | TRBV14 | CASSQDSGAGNTIYF
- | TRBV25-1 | CASSEPGATTEAFF
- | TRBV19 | CASIGRGAGQPQHF
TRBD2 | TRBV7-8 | CASSETSGPWDTQYF
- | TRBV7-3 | CASSLILNGPQYF
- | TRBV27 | CASTSEEGGYTF
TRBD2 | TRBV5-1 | CASSLELAGDVYEQYF
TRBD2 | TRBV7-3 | CASSRHGSGGEGNEQFF
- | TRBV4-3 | CASSQGFAGAPSYEQYF
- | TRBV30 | CAWSRGTGELFF
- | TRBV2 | CASSEHREVEPQHF
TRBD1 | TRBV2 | CASSEDRGLDTQYF
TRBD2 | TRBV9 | CASSSAGPSYEQYF
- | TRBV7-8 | CASRDRVQQETQYF
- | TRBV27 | CASSWGGGPNQPQHF
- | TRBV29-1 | CSVPANTGELFF
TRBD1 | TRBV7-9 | CASSATGGNGYTF
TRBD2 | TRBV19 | CASSIGLAGYEQYF
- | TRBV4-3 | CASSQMPDSNNEQFF
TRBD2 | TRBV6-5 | CASSPRGLAEETQYF
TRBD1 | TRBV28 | CASSLTGDPSYGYTF
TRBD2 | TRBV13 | CASSLYGRSSYEQYF
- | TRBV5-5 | CASSTLAGEQYF
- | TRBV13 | CASSFLDRERETQYF
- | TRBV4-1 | CASSQDLRSGEGDEKLFF
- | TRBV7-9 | CASSYVRGIGYNEQFF
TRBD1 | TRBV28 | CASSSRDRPRDGYTF
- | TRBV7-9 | CSSSLEEGIDEQFF
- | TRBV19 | CASSTRRQDTEAFF
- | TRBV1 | CTSSAKGGTDTQYF
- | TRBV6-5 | CASATGSSYNSPLHF